Listed below are T cell receptor beta chains from one sample, sequenced in a study of cytomegalovirus exposure and HLA in healthy donors. This table comes from immunoSEQ multiplex PCR, and its TCRdb copy is limited to in-frame clones, with some not included. The sample lists about 150,000 clones, 80% occurring once. The sequenced sample was PBMCs. The origin of the receptors is a male donor in good health and CMV-seronegative. The CDR3 runs from the conserved cysteine through the conserved F or W. Fields, in order: CDR3 length, clone size, J gene, D gene, V gene, CDR3 protein, CDR3 DNA. The D gene is left open where the match is weak. Size is omitted from some rows. Given values are once, few, many or a class for expanded clones.

14	NA	TRBJ1-3	NA	TRBV30	CAWSIGAPGNTIYF	TGTGCCTGGAGTATAGGGGCTCCTGGAAACACCATATATTTT
15	NA	TRBJ2-7	NA	TRBV4-1	CASSQEAGIPYEQYF	TGCGCCAGCAGCCAAGAGGCGGGGATCCCCTACGAGCAGTACTTC
13	NA	TRBJ2-7	TRBD1	TRBV2	CASQDRIGYEQYF	TGTGCCAGCCAGGACAGGATTGGGTACGAGCAGTACTTC
14	NA	TRBJ2-4	NA	TRBV30	CAWSTLRPGNIQYF	TGTGCCTGGAGTACGTTACGACCCGGGAACATTCAGTACTTC
15	once	TRBJ1-5	NA	TRBV13	CASSPDSRQSQPQHF	TGTGCCAGCAGTCCTGATAGTCGACAGAGTCAGCCCCAGCATTTT
13	NA	TRBJ2-2	TRBD1	TRBV6-4	CATGTGGTGELFF	TGTGCCACCGGGACAGGAGGGACCGGGGAGCTGTTTTTT
14	NA	TRBJ1-4	NA	TRBV5-1	CASSSQGLNEKLFF	TGCGCCAGCAGCAGCCAGGGACTTAATGAAAAACTGTTTTTT
13	NA	TRBJ2-3	NA	TRBV29-1	CSVEVQGTDTQYF	TGCAGCGTTGAAGTTCAGGGCACAGATACGCAGTATTTT
14	NA	TRBJ2-5	NA	TRBV5-1	CASSFYGQQETQYF	TGCGCCAGCAGCTTTTATGGGCAGCAAGAGACCCAGTACTTC
16	NA	TRBJ1-2	NA	TRBV6-5	CASSYSGQGTFYGYTF	TGTGCCAGCAGTTACTCGGGGCAGGGGACCTTCTATGGCTACACCTTC
13	NA	TRBJ1-2	NA	TRBV6-1	CASSPRPGYGYTF	TGTGCCAGCAGTCCCCGACCGGGCTATGGCTACACCTTC
14	few	TRBJ2-1	NA	TRBV9	CASSARDSYNEQFF	TGTGCCAGCAGCGCCAGAGACAGTTACAATGAGCAGTTCTTC
13	NA	TRBJ1-1	NA	TRBV10-3	CAISTDRNTEAFF	TGTGCCATCAGCACCGACAGGAACACTGAAGCTTTCTTT
14	NA	TRBJ2-5	NA	TRBV15	CATSRGPPGETQYF	TGTGCCACCAGCAGAGGTCCGCCCGGGGAGACCCAGTACTTC
16	NA	TRBJ2-7	NA	TRBV13	CASSPPSTGVSYEQYF	TGTGCCAGCAGTCCACCTTCGACAGGAGTCTCCTACGAGCAGTACTTC
13	NA	TRBJ2-5	TRBD2	TRBV5-4	CASSPGGRVTQYF	TGTGCCAGCAGCCCGGGGGGGCGCGTGACCCAGTACTTC
17	NA	TRBJ2-1	TRBD2	TRBV4-1	CASSQEVASGTYNEQFF	TGCGCCAGCAGCCAAGAGGTGGCTAGCGGGACTTACAATGAGCAGTTCTTC
13	NA	TRBJ1-5	NA	TRBV7-9	CASSFDNYQPQHF	TGTGCCAGCAGCTTTGACAACTATCAGCCCCAGCATTTT
15	NA	TRBJ2-1	TRBD2	TRBV7-2	CASSQGLAGFGEQFF	TGTGCCAGCAGCCAGGGACTAGCCGGGTTCGGTGAGCAGTTCTTC
16	NA	TRBJ2-1	TRBD2	TRBV15	CATSRNLAGGQDEQFF	TGTGCCACCAGCAGGAACCTAGCGGGGGGGCAGGATGAGCAGTTCTTC
15	NA	TRBJ1-1	TRBD1	TRBV18	CASSPPGQGGTEAFF	TGTGCCAGCTCACCACCCGGACAGGGTGGCACTGAAGCTTTCTTT
15	NA	TRBJ2-5	NA	TRBV10-1	CASSERRGQQETQYF	TGCGCCAGCAGTGAGCGCAGGGGACAACAAGAGACCCAGTACTTC
14	NA	TRBJ2-7	TRBD1	TRBV10-3	CAISRQGPTYEQYF	TGTGCCATCAGTAGACAGGGGCCTACCTACGAGCAGTACTTC
15	NA	TRBJ2-5	TRBD2	TRBV5-1	CASSPGLAGRETQYF	TGCGCCAGCAGCCCAGGACTAGCGGGGAGAGAGACCCAGTACTTC
14	NA	TRBJ1-1	TRBD1	TRBV6-5	CASKDRGQFTEAFF	TGTGCCAGCAAAGACAGGGGGCAATTCACTGAAGCTTTCTTT
16	few	TRBJ1-6	NA	TRBV5-6	CASSGGGARYNSPLHF	TGTGCCAGCAGCGGGGGGGGCGCCCGCTATAATTCACCCCTCCACTTT
13	once	TRBJ2-5	NA	TRBV5-1	CASSIGGSKTQYF	TGCGCCAGCAGTATCGGGGGTTCTAAGACCCAGTACTTC
17	NA	TRBJ2-2	TRBD1	TRBV11-3	CASSRRTGGTDTGELFF	TGTGCCAGCAGCCGACGGACAGGGGGCACAGACACCGGGGAGCTGTTTTTT
16	NA	TRBJ1-4	NA	TRBV10-3	CAISAEVLATNEKLFF	TGTGCCATCAGTGCGGAGGTGTTGGCAACTAATGAAAAACTGTTTTTT
14	NA	TRBJ1-6	NA	TRBV30	CAWNRGPYNSPLHF	TGTGCCTGGAATAGGGGTCCCTATAATTCACCCCTCCACTTT
16	NA	TRBJ2-7	TRBD1	TRBV19	CASSIAGQGASYEQYF	TGTGCCAGTAGTATAGCCGGACAGGGGGCGAGCTACGAGCAGTACTTC
13	NA	TRBJ2-3	NA	TRBV6-6	CASSYGGEYTQYF	TGTGCCAGCAGTTACGGAGGGGAATATACGCAGTATTTT
14	NA	TRBJ2-7	NA	TRBV4-1	CASSQFTGSYEQYF	TGCGCCAGCAGCCAATTCACGGGATCCTACGAGCAGTACTTC
15	NA	TRBJ2-1	TRBD1	TRBV5-1	CASSTEGQGRNEQFF	TGCGCCAGCAGCACCGAAGGACAGGGACGGAATGAGCAGTTCTTC
11	NA	TRBJ2-1	NA	TRBV5-1	CASSLYNEQFF	TGCGCCAGCAGCCTGTACAATGAGCAGTTCTTC
18	NA	TRBJ2-3	TRBD2	TRBV7-9	CASSFGWGRGANTDTQYF	TGTGCCAGCAGCTTCGGTTGGGGGCGGGGGGCTAACACAGATACGCAGTATTTT
13	NA	TRBJ2-7	TRBD1	TRBV27	CASSLDRVREQYF	TGTGCCAGCAGTTTGGACAGGGTACGCGAGCAGTACTTC
15	NA	TRBJ2-7	TRBD1	TRBV7-9	CASSPSGTDNYEQYF	TGTGCCAGCAGCCCTTCCGGGACAGATAACTACGAGCAGTACTTC
14	NA	TRBJ1-1	NA	TRBV19	CASSIANADTEAFF	TGTGCCAGTAGTATAGCCAATGCGGACACTGAAGCTTTCTTT
13	NA	TRBJ1-1	NA	TRBV9	CASSARNSPEAFF	TGTGCCAGCAGCGCCCGAAACAGCCCTGAAGCTTTCTTT
14	NA	TRBJ1-4	NA	TRBV5-1	CASSLDSYLEKLFF	TGCGCCAGCAGCTTAGACAGTTATCTCGAAAAACTGTTTTTT
15	NA	TRBJ2-1	NA	TRBV11-2	CASELGQNVYNEQFF	TGTGCCAGTGAGTTGGGGCAAAACGTCTACAATGAGCAGTTCTTC
17	NA	TRBJ1-5	NA	TRBV5-1	CASSSTGPGSGNQPQHF	TGCGCCAGCAGCTCCACCGGGCCAGGTAGCGGGAATCAGCCCCAGCATTTT
12	NA	TRBJ2-7	TRBD1	TRBV15	CATSNRGYEQYF	TGTGCCACCAGCAACAGGGGCTACGAGCAGTACTTC
16	NA	TRBJ1-4	NA	TRBV6-5	CASSYSSSGGDEKLFF	TGTGCCAGCAGTTACTCGAGTTCGGGGGGGGATGAAAAACTGTTTTTT
13	NA	TRBJ1-6	NA	TRBV19	CASSILTNSPLHF	TGTGCCAGTAGTATACTGACAAATTCACCCCTCCACTTT
16	NA	TRBJ2-1	NA	TRBV4-2	CASSQKKTGYYNEQFF	TGTGCCAGCAGCCAAAAAAAGACAGGTTACTACAATGAGCAGTTCTTC
13	NA	TRBJ1-2	NA	TRBV6-5	CASSPRESYGYTF	TGTGCCAGCAGCCCCAGGGAATCCTATGGCTACACCTTC
12	NA	TRBJ1-2	NA	TRBV2	CASSQTLFGYTF	TGTGCCAGCAGTCAGACATTGTTTGGCTACACCTTC